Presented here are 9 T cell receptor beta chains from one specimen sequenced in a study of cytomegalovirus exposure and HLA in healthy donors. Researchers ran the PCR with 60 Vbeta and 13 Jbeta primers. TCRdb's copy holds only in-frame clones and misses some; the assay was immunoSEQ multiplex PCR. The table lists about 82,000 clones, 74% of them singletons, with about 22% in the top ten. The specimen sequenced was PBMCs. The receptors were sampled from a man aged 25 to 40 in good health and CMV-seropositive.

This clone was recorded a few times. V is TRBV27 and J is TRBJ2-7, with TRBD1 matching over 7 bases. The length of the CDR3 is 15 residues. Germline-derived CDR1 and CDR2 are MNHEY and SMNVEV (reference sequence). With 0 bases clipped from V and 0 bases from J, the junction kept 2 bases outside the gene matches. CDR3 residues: CASSLSGQSSYEQYF. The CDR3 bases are TGTGCCAGCAGTTTATCGGGACAGAGCTCCTACGAGCAGTACTTC.

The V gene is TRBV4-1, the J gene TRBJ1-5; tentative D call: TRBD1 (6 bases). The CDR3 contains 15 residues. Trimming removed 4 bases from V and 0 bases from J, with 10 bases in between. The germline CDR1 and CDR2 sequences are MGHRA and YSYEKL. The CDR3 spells CASSPRGYSNQPQHF. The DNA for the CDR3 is TGCGCCAGCAGCCCCAGGGGCTATAGCAATCAGCCCCAGCATTTT.

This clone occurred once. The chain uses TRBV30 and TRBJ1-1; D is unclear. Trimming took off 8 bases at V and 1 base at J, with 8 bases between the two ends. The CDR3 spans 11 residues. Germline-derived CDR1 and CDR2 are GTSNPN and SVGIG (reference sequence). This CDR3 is CAGGENTEAFF. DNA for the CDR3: TGTGCCGGCGGGGAGAACACTGAAGCTTTCTTT.

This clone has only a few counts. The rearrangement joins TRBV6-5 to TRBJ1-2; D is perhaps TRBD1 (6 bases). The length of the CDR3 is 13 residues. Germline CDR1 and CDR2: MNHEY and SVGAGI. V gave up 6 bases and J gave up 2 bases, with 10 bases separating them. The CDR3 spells CASSTTGNYGYTF. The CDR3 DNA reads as TGTGCCAGCAGCACTACAGGGAACTATGGCTACACCTTC.

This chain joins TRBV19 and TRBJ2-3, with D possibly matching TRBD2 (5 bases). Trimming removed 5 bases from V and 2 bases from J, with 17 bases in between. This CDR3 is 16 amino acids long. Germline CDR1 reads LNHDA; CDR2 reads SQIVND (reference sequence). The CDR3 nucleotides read TGTGCCAGTAGTCTTTCCTGGACTGTACCCACAGATACGCAGTATTTT. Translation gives CASSLSWTVPTDTQYF.

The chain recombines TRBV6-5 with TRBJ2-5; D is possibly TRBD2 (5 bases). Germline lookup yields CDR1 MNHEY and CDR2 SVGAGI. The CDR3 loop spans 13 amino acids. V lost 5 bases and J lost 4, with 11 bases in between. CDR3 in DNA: TGTGCCAGCAGTCTAGCATATGCAGAGACCCAGTACTTC. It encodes CASSLAYAETQYF.

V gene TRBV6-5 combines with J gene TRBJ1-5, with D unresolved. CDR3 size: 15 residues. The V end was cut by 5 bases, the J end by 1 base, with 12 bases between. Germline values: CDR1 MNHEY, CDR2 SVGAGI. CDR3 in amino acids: CASSTRMRSNQPQHF. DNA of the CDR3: TGTGCCAGCAGTACTAGGATGCGAAGCAATCAGCCCCAGCATTTT.

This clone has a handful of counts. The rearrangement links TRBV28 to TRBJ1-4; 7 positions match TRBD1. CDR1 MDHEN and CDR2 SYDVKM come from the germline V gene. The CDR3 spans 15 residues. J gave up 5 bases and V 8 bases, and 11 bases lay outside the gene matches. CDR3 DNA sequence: TGTGCCAGCCGCCCCACACAGGGGCTGAATGAAAAACTGTTTTTT. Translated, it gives CASRPTQGLNEKLFF.

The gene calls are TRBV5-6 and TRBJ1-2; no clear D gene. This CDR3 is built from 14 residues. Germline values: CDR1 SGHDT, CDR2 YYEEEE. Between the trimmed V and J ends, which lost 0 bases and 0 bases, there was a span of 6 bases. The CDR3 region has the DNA TGTGCCAGCAGCTTGGTCGAGGCTAACTATGGCTACACCTTC. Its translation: CASSLVEANYGYTF.